The 16 T cell receptor beta chains presented below share a single source sample, sequenced in a study of PD-1 blockade in classical Hodgkin lymphoma. TCRdb keeps only in-frame clones here, not all; method: immunoSEQ multiplex PCR. The table shows 20,000 to 25,000 clones, with roughly 89% occurring only once. This sample's time point: newly diagnosed, previously untreated cHL patient sample. Using magnetic negative selection, the CD4+ T cells were separated out of thawed PBMCs. The material sequenced was CD4+ T cells from blood. The receptors stem from a human donor with classical Hodgkin lymphoma.

The chain joins TRBV14 to TRBJ1-1, with D unresolved. V lost 1 base and J lost 6, with 6 bases in between. Looked up from germline, CDR1 is SGHDN and CDR2 is FVKESK. This CDR3 has 12 residues. The CDR3 spells CASSQVRAEAFF. CDR3 bases: TGTGCCAGCAGCCAAGTTAGGGCTGAAGCTTTCTTT.

This rearrangement joins TRBV19 to TRBJ2-3; D unresolved. Germline V CDR1 and CDR2: LNHDA, SQIVND (reference sequence). Deletions cut 6 bases from V and 2 bases from J, with 9 bases between. The CDR3 contains 13 residues. The CDR3, as DNA: TGTGCCAGTAGACCCCGATCCACAGATACGCAGTATTTT. Protein: CASRPRSTDTQYF.

This chain connects TRBV10-3 to TRBJ2-7; no reliable D call. This CDR3 contains 11 residues. Germline loops: CDR1 ENHRY, CDR2 SYGVKD. Between the trimmed V and J ends, which lost 8 bases and 0 bases, there was a span of 5 bases. CDR3 in amino acids: CAIGPSYEQYF. The DNA for the CDR3 is TGTGCCATCGGACCCTCCTACGAGCAGTACTTC.

The J gene is TRBJ2-7, the V gene TRBV10-1; 11 nucleotides line up with TRBD2. This CDR3 spans 18 amino acids. Trimming took 4 bases from V and 2 from J; bases not matched to a gene: 13. Per germline, CDR1 WNHNN and CDR2 SYGVQD (reference sequence). DNA of the CDR3: TGCGCCAGCAGTGGACTAGCGGGAAACCTACGGGGACCCTACGAGCAGTACTTC. Its protein is CASSGLAGNLRGPYEQYF.

The V gene is TRBV7-2, the J gene TRBJ2-7, with TRBD1 identical over 7 bases. V dropped 1 base and J dropped 5; count of bases not matched to a gene: 14. This CDR3 comprises 17 residues. In germline, CDR1 is SGHTA, CDR2 FQGNSA. The CDR3 sequence: CASSLGAVRGLDDEQYF. In DNA, the CDR3 is TGTGCCAGCAGCTTAGGGGCAGTTAGGGGGCTGGACGACGAGCAGTACTTC.

The chain couples TRBV4-1 to TRBJ2-1; the match to TRBD2 covers 11 bases. With V trimmed by 4 bases and J by 2 bases, 7 bases remained unmatched. CDR1 is MGHRA and CDR2 is YSYEKL in the germline V gene. The CDR3 has 17 amino acids. The CDR3 region has the DNA TGCGCCAGCAGCCGCCTCATAGCGGGGGGGCCCTACAATGAGCAGTTCTTC. It codes for CASSRLIAGGPYNEQFF.

The chain combines TRBV18 with TRBJ2-7; 10 bases align to TRBD2. The CDR3 covers 15 residues. V lost 6 bases to trimming and J lost 0 bases; unmatched junction nucleotides: 5. CDR1 and CDR2 from the germline V gene are KGHSH and LQKENI. The CDR3 region is CASSQAGGRSYEQYF. CDR3 coding DNA: TGTGCCAGCTCCCAAGCGGGGGGGCGCTCCTACGAGCAGTACTTC.

This chain uses TRBV11-2 with TRBJ1-2; D not resolved. CDR3 length: 14 amino acids. V lost 0 bases, J lost 4 bases, and 9 bases lay in between. The germline V gene has CDR1 SGHAT and CDR2 FQNNGV. The CDR3 region is CASSLDVRGYGYTF. DNA of the CDR3: TGTGCCAGCAGCTTAGATGTTCGGGGCTATGGCTACACCTTC.

The V gene is TRBV30, the J gene TRBJ1-5; D ambiguous. Trimming took off 2 bases at V and 5 bases at J, with 10 bases between the two ends. The germline V gene encodes CDR1 GTSNPN and CDR2 SVGIG (reference sequence). The length of the CDR3 is 13 residues. This CDR3 reads CAWSRRSDQPQHF. DNA for the CDR3: TGTGCCTGGAGTCGCCGATCGGATCAGCCCCAGCATTTT.

The rearrangement links TRBV7-6 to TRBJ2-7; 15 positions match TRBD2. CDR3 length: 16 residues. Germline V lookup: CDR1 SGHVS, CDR2 FNYEAQ. Trimming took 4 bases from V and 4 from J; bases not matched to a gene: 5. The CDR3 loop reads CASSSGLAGGIYEQYF. CDR3 nucleotides: TGTGCCAGCAGCTCGGGACTAGCGGGGGGAATATACGAGCAGTACTTC.

The chain links TRBV7-9 to TRBJ2-2; TRBD1 is a possible D gene (6 bases). Germline V gene sequence: CDR1 SEHNR, CDR2 FQNEAQ (reference sequence). The CDR3 spans 15 residues. V was pared by 0 bases and J by 7 bases, with 12 bases between. CDR3 in amino acids: CASSLAGRGFGELFF. CDR3 nucleotide sequence: TGTGCCAGCAGCTTAGCTGGAAGGGGGTTCGGGGAGCTGTTTTTT.

This chain uses TRBV11-2 with TRBJ2-5; D is perhaps TRBD2 (6 bases). The CDR3 has 14 amino acids. V gave up 3 bases and J gave up 3 bases, with 11 bases separating them. Germline loops: CDR1 SGHAT, CDR2 FQNNGV. Here the CDR3 DNA reads TGTGCCAGCAGCTTCCAGGGCGGGAAAGAGACCCAGTACTTC. It codes for CASSFQGGKETQYF.

V and J are TRBV7-9 and TRBJ2-5; no clear D gene. The CDR3 totals 13 residues. The germline V gene encodes CDR1 SEHNR and CDR2 FQNEAQ (reference sequence). Trimming took off 2 bases at V and 4 bases at J, with 8 bases between the two ends. The CDR3 reads CASSLTWRETQYF. The CDR3 region has the DNA TGTGCCAGCAGCTTAACGTGGCGAGAGACCCAGTACTTC.

This clone came up once. This chain links TRBV18 with TRBJ1-2, with 10 positions matching TRBD1. The CDR3 loop spans 15 amino acids. The junction had 7 bases not matched to a gene; V was cut back by 1 base and J by 8 bases. Germline loops: CDR1 KGHSH, CDR2 LQKENI. The CDR3 region is CASSPQSTGGEGYTF. DNA for the CDR3: TGTGCCAGCTCACCACAATCGACAGGGGGCGAGGGCTACACCTTC.

The chain has TRBV7-2 and TRBJ1-1; D is unclear. Germline V CDR1 and CDR2: SGHTA, FQGNSA. This CDR3 spans 13 amino acids. V lost 5 bases to trimming and J lost 0 bases, with 7 bases between them. The CDR3 region is CASSPFLNTEAFF. The CDR3 coding sequence is TGTGCCAGCAGCCCATTTCTGAACACTGAAGCTTTCTTT.

The chain couples TRBV6-4 to TRBJ1-2, with a weak D call TRBD1 (6 bases). This CDR3 has 17 residues. The germline gives CDR1 MRHNA, CDR2 SNTAGT. The V end lost 2 bases, the J end lost 4 bases, and 20 bases lay between the germline ends. CDR3 DNA sequence: TGTGCCAGCAGTGACCCCATGGGGGGGGGCGTCGGCTATGGCTACACCTTC. Protein: CASSDPMGGGVGYGYTF.